Listed here are 18 T cell receptor beta chains from one sample, sequenced in a study of blood T cell repertoires in COVID-19. The data were produced by immunoSEQ multiplex PCR, yet TCRdb's version contains in-frame clones alone and is incomplete. This table has 250,000 to 400,000 clones, around 86% appearing once. The source material was peripheral blood. These receptor sequences come from a man aged 45-65 years with active or convalescent COVID-19.

This clone has a single count. The J gene is TRBJ2-5, the V gene TRBV29-1, with TRBD1 matching 7 bases. J lost 1 base, V lost 7 bases, and 15 bases had no gene match. Germline CDR1 reads SQVTM; CDR2 reads ANQGSEA. CDR3 length equals 16 residues. CDR3 in amino acids: CSAMDRPQNTQETQYF. Written as DNA, the CDR3 is TGCAGCGCAATGGACAGGCCCCAGAACACCCAAGAGACCCAGTACTTC.

The gene calls are TRBV10-2 and TRBJ2-1; tentatively, D is TRBD2 (6 bases). The germline V gene encodes CDR1 WSHSY and CDR2 SAAADI. The CDR3 consists of 16 residues. The V gene lost 1 base and the J gene lost 0 bases, with 10 bases spanning the gap. The CDR3 DNA follows: TGCGCCAGCAGTGAGTTTAGCGGCTTCTCCTACAATGAGCAGTTCTTC. The encoded protein is CASSEFSGFSYNEQFF.

The chain joins TRBV5-1 to TRBJ2-3, with 7 bases identical to TRBD1. This CDR3 region has 14 residues. The trim removed 4 bases at V and 0 bases at J, leaving 2 bases unmatched. The germline CDR1 and CDR2 sequences are SGHRS and YFSETQ. CDR3 DNA sequence: TGCGCCAGCAGCATACAGGGGAGCACAGATACGCAGTATTTT. Translation gives CASSIQGSTDTQYF.

The V and J genes are TRBV7-9 and TRBJ1-2, with 9 bases that match TRBD1. The CDR3 runs 15 residues. Germline V gene lookup returns CDR1 SEHNR and CDR2 FQNEAQ (reference sequence). J was trimmed by 8 bases and V by 1 base; bases with no gene match: 8. Here the CDR3 reads CASSLGGTGSGGYTF. As DNA, the CDR3 is TGTGCCAGCAGCTTAGGCGGGACAGGGTCAGGAGGCTACACCTTC.

The rearrangement links TRBV29-1 to TRBJ2-1, with 12 bases fitting TRBD1. V gave up 7 bases and J gave up 8 bases; unmatched junction bases: 3. This CDR3 is built from 12 residues. Germline V gene lookup returns CDR1 SQVTM and CDR2 ANQGSEA. CDR3 sequence reads: CSAGTGGDEQFF. As DNA, the CDR3 is TGCAGCGCGGGGACAGGGGGCGATGAGCAGTTCTTC.

The rearrangement joins TRBV6-2 or TRBV6-3 to TRBJ1-5, with TRBD1 as a possible D gene (5 bases). With 5 bases removed from V and 5 bases from J, the gap between germline ends came to 10 bases. The CDR3 is 13 residues long. The germline V gene encodes CDR1 MNHEY and CDR2 SVGEGT. In DNA form, the CDR3 reads TGTGCCAGCAGTACCCAGGGCGATCAGCCCCAGCATTTT. It encodes CASSTQGDQPQHF.

V is TRBV10-3 and J is TRBJ2-5, with a tentative D call TRBD1 (6 bases). This CDR3 spans 12 amino acids. The V end was cut by 5 bases, the J end by 4 bases, with 8 bases between. The V gene's germline CDR1 is ENHRY and CDR2 SYGVKD. The CDR3 protein is CAISTGSETQYF. The DNA for the CDR3 is TGTGCCATCAGTACAGGGTCAGAGACCCAGTACTTC.

The CDR3 loop reads CASSLWASGTGGSGDTQYF. CDR3 in DNA: TGTGCCAGCAGTTTATGGGCCTCGGGGACAGGGGGCAGTGGAGATACGCAGTATTTT. The chain employs TRBV28 and TRBJ2-3; TRBD1 matches at 12 bases. V was pared by 0 bases and J by 5 bases, with 12 bases of the junction left unmatched. The germline V gene encodes CDR1 MDHEN and CDR2 SYDVKM. The length of the CDR3 is 19 residues.

The gene calls are TRBV29-1 and TRBJ2-1; tentative D call: TRBD1 (5 bases). This CDR3 has 13 amino acids. The germline CDR1 and CDR2 sequences are SQVTM and ANQGSEA. V was pared by 7 bases and J by 0 bases, with 10 bases between. CDR3: CSAQGLSYNEQFF. CDR3 coding DNA: TGCAGCGCCCAGGGTCTCTCCTACAATGAGCAGTTCTTC.

The chain employs TRBV4-2 and TRBJ2-2; 12 positions match TRBD2. Germline CDR1 is LGHNA and CDR2 is YNFKEQ. The CDR3 runs to 18 residues. V shed 3 bases, J shed 2 bases, and the junction held 7 bases outside the gene matches. The CDR3 DNA is TGTGCCAGCAGCCAGGAACTAGCGGGGGGTTTCAACACCGGGGAGCTGTTTTTT. The encoded protein is CASSQELAGGFNTGELFF.

The rearrangement uses TRBV10-3 and TRBJ1-5; 8 bases match TRBD1. Per the germline V gene, CDR1 is ENHRY and CDR2 is SYGVKD. V gave up 6 bases and J gave up 6 bases; unmatched junction bases: 13. The CDR3 extends over 16 amino acids. The DNA of the CDR3 is TGTGCCATCAGCGATCTCCCGGGACAGGTCGGTCAGCCCCAGCATTTT. Its protein product is CAISDLPGQVGQPQHF.

J is TRBJ2-2 and V is TRBV7-2; 11 bases line up with TRBD1. The CDR3 consists of 16 residues. The V gene end was trimmed by 1 base and the J gene end by 4 bases; junction bases not matched to a gene: 2. CDR1 and CDR2 from the germline V gene are SGHTA and FQGNSA. CDR3 protein: CASSLVGTGGTGELFF. The DNA of the CDR3 is TGTGCCAGCAGCTTAGTAGGGACAGGGGGCACCGGGGAGCTGTTTTTT.

The count of this clone is one. This rearrangement joins TRBV29-1 to TRBJ2-7; 7 nucleotides align to TRBD2. V shed 4 bases, J shed 4 bases, and the junction held 1 base outside the gene matches. Per the germline V gene, CDR1 is SQVTM and CDR2 is ANQGSEA. The CDR3 consists of 11 residues. The CDR3 loop is CSVVGGYEQYF. In DNA form, the CDR3 reads TGCAGCGTTGTCGGGGGGTACGAGCAGTACTTC.

The chain uses TRBV11-3 and TRBJ2-7, with 9 nucleotides matching TRBD1. The V and J ends lost 3 bases and 4 bases, in that order; junction bases with no gene match: 1. The germline CDR1 and CDR2 sequences are SGHNT and YENEEA. This CDR3 has 13 residues. The CDR3 nucleotides read TGTGCCAGCAGCTTCGGACAGGGGTACGAGCAGTACTTC. Translated, it gives CASSFGQGYEQYF.

The chain is built from TRBV19 and TRBJ2-1; D is possibly TRBD1 (5 bases). Germline V lookup: CDR1 LNHDA, CDR2 SQIVND (reference sequence). CDR3 size: 11 residues. V dropped 9 bases and J dropped 7 bases, with 10 bases sitting between them. The CDR3: CASTNRNEQFF. The CDR3 coding sequence is TGTGCCAGCACTAACAGGAATGAGCAGTTCTTC.

The chain carries TRBV10-3 and TRBJ1-6, with D unclear. Trimming removed 2 bases at V and 10 bases at J, with 15 bases between. CDR3 length equals 15 residues. Germline CDR1 and CDR2: ENHRY and SYGVKD. The chain's CDR3 is CAISELEIGRSPLHF. In DNA, the CDR3 is TGTGCCATCAGTGAGCTCGAGATAGGGAGGTCACCCCTCCACTTT.

The V gene is TRBV5-1, the J gene TRBJ2-5; tentative D call: TRBD2 (6 bases). The CDR3 consists of 14 residues. Germline V gives CDR1 SGHRS, CDR2 YFSETQ. V shed 6 bases and J shed 4 bases, with 16 bases lying between them. The CDR3 region is CASTLGIAAETQYF. The CDR3 DNA reads as TGCGCCAGCACCTTAGGGATAGCGGCAGAGACCCAGTACTTC.

V usage is TRBV6-5 and J usage is TRBJ1-1; TRBD1 matches at 10 bases. CDR3 size: 14 residues. The germline V gene encodes CDR1 MNHEY and CDR2 SVGAGI. Trimming at V came to 5 bases and at J to 11 bases, leaving 11 bases not matched to a gene. CDR3 DNA sequence: TGTGCCAGCAGTAAGACAGGGGGCGCAAGGGGGGCTTTCTTT. It is translated as CASSKTGGARGAFF.